The clone carrying this T cell receptor (beta chain) has ten or more counts. These data come from a study of T-cell reconstitution after alpha-beta-depleted transplantation in children. Germline assignment: CDR1 SEHNR and CDR2 FQNEAQ (reference sequence). The CDR3 is 17 amino acids. V shed 5 bases and J 0 bases; nucleotides not matched to a gene: 8. Unique molecular identifiers tagged the TCRbeta library. TCRdb itself ran the PCR reads through MiXCR, one entry per CDR3 protein. In the table there are about 3,000 distinct CDR3 sequences, approximately 28% of which are singletons. This clonotype originated in a male patient aged 2-10 years who had a stem cell transplant for acute myeloid leukemia, so the T cells may come from the graft donor. The rearrangement joins TRBV7-9 to TRBJ2-3; 10 bases are a match to TRBD1. The sample here was PBMCs, mostly from graft donor cells, taken 60 days after TCRalphabeta/CD19-depleted stem cell transplant. The CDR3: CASSSWGGQGSTDTQYF. CDR3 nucleotide sequence: TGTGCCAGCAGCAGTTGGGGGGGACAGGGGAGCACAGATACGCAGTATTTT.